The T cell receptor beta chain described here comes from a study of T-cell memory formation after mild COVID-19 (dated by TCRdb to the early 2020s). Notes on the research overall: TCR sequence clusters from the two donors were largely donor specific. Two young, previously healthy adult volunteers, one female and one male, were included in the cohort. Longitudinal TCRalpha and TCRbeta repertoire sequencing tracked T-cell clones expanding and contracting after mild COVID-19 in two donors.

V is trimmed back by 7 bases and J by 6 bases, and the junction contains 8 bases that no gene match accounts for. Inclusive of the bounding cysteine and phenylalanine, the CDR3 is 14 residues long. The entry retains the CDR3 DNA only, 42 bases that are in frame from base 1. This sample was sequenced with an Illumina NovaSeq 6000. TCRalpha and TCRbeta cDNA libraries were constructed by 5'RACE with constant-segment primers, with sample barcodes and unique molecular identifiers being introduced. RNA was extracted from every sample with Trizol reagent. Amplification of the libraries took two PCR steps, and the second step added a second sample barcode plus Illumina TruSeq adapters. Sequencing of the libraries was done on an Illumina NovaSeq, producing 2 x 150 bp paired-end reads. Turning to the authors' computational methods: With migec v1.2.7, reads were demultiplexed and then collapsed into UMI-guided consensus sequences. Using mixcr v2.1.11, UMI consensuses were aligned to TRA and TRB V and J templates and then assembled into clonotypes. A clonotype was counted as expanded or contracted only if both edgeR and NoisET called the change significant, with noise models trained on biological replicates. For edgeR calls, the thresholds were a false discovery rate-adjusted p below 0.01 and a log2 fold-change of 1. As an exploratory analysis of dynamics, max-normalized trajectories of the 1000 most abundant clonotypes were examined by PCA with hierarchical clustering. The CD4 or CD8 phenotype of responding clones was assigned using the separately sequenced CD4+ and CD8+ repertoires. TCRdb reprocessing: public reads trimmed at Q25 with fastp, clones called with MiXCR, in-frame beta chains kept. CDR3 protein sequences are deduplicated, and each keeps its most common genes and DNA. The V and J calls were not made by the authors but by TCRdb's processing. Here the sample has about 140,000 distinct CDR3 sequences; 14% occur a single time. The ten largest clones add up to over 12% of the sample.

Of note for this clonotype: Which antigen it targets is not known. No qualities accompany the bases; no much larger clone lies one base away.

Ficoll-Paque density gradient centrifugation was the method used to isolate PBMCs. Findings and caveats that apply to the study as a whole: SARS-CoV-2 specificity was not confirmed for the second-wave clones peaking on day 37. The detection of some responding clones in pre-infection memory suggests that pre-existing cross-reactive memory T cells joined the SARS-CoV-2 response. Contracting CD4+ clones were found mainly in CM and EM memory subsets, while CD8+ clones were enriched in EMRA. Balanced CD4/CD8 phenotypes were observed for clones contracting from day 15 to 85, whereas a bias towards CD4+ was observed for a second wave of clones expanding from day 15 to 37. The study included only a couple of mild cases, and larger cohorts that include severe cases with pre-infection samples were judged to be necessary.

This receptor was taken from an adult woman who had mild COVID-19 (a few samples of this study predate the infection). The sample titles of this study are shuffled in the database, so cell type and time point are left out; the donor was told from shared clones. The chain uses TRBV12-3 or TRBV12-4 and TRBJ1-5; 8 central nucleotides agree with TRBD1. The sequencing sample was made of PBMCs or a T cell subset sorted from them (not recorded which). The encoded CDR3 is CASKRGQGGQPQHF. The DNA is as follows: TGTGCCAGCAAGCGTGGACAGGGCGGTCAGCCCCAGCATTTT.